This T cell receptor (beta chain) was profiled in a study of cytomegalovirus exposure and HLA in healthy donors. Study-level points and caveats: Rarity characterized most TCR sequences, yet some public TCRs appeared in many donors.

PCR employed 60 Vbeta and 13 Jbeta primers. Clones were sequenced by immunoSEQ multiplex PCR, and TCRdb holds only the in-frame ones, with some missing. The table lists 95,000 to 110,000 clones, around 67% of them singletons. This clone was detected a few times. Its specificity is unknown. V was trimmed by 3 bases and J by 3 bases, leaving 10 bases between them. There are 14 residues in the CDR3. Germline CDR1 is MDHEN and CDR2 is SYDVKM. This chain joins TRBV28 and TRBJ2-3; D unresolved. This TCR was recovered from a woman between 45 and 65 years old in good health and CMV-seronegative. Sequencing used PBMCs. In nucleotides, the CDR3 is TGTGCCAGCAGTTTCCTCGCCGGGACAGATACGCAGTATTTT. Amino acid sequence: CASSFLAGTDTQYF.